The 22 T cell receptor beta chains below were found in one sample sequenced in a study of Ad26.COV2.S vaccination and SARS-CoV-2 variants. The treatment: 15 to 20 received Ad26.COV2.S at low or high dose, single or two shots; five or six received placebo; per-sample allocation not given. Following the first vaccine or placebo injection, samples were taken on day 63. Some clones are missing from TCRdb's copy, which holds only in-frame ones; the method was immunoSEQ multiplex PCR. This table has fewer than 500,000 clones, 90% appearing once. The sequencing here drew on peripheral blood, taken in a trial of Ad26.COV2.S vaccine versus placebo. The source of these receptors is a person aged 18-65 years who received the Ad26.COV2.S COVID-19 vaccine or a placebo.

In DNA form, the CDR3 reads TGTGCCAGCAGTGTACTTCCTTCCTACGAGCAGTACTTC. Protein: CASSVLPSYEQYF. The chain is built from TRBV2 and TRBJ2-7, with D unresolved. CDR1 is SNHLY, CDR2 FYNNEI, per germline. CDR3 size: 13 residues. The germline V and J ends were trimmed by 4 bases and 1 base, with 8 bases remaining between them.

V usage is TRBV19 and J usage is TRBJ1-1, with D possibly matching TRBD1 (5 bases). CDR3 length equals 13 residues. Germline V lookup: CDR1 LNHDA, CDR2 SQIVND (reference sequence). V lost 3 bases, J lost 4 bases, and 9 bases lay in between. The CDR3 spells CASSIRGSTEAFF. CDR3 bases: TGTGCCAGTAGTATTCGGGGGAGCACTGAAGCTTTCTTT.

The chain links TRBV5-8 to TRBJ1-1, with 7 bases fitting TRBD1. Trimming at V came to 5 bases and at J to 4 bases, leaving 8 bases not matched to a gene. Germline V gene sequence: CDR1 SGHTS, CDR2 YDEGEE. This CDR3 spans 14 amino acids. CDR3 nucleotides: TGTGCCAGCAGGTGGACAGGACGAAGCACTGAAGCTTTCTTT. It yields the protein CASRWTGRSTEAFF.

This chain links TRBV5-6 with TRBJ1-1; the D is unclear. V was cut by 0 bases and J by 10 bases, with 7 bases left in between. The germline CDR1 and CDR2 sequences are SGHDT and YYEEEE. This CDR3 region has 11 residues. In DNA, the CDR3 is TGTGCCAGCAGCTTGGGGCCCGGAGCTTTCTTT. Protein: CASSLGPGAFF. Variable domain in full (rest from reference TRBV5-6 and TRBJ1-1): DAGVTQSPTHLIKTRGQQVTLRCSPKSGHDTVSWYQQALGQGPQFIFQYYEEEERQRGNFPDRFSGHQFPNYSSELNVNALLLGDSALYLCASSLGPGAFFGQGTRLTVV.

The table lists this clone with a count of one. V gene TRBV19 combines with J gene TRBJ2-2; perhaps TRBD1 as D (6 bases). This CDR3 has 16 residues. The V end was cut by 1 base, the J end by 1 base, with 10 bases between. CDR1 and CDR2 from the germline V gene are LNHDA and SQIVND (reference sequence). CDR3 loop: CASSIVQGLNTGELFF. The CDR3 DNA follows: TGTGCCAGTAGTATAGTACAGGGTCTGAACACCGGGGAGCTGTTTTTT. Full variable domain (rest looked up from reference TRBV19 and TRBJ2-2): DGGITQSPKYLFRKEGQNVTLSCEQNLNHDAMYWYRQDPGQGLRLIYYSQIVNDFQKGDIAEGYSVSREKKESFPLTVTSAQKNPTAFYLCASSIVQGLNTGELFFGEGSRLTVL.

The chain employs TRBV29-1 and TRBJ1-4, with TRBD1 matching 7 bases. V trimming: 7 bases; J trimming: 8 bases; junction bases outside the gene matches: 10. This CDR3 region has 13 residues. Germline CDR1 and CDR2: SQVTM and ANQGSEA. CDR3 loop: CSAFTGVGEKLFF. Here the CDR3 DNA reads TGCAGCGCCTTTACAGGGGTTGGCGAAAAACTGTTTTTT.

The rearrangement joins TRBV9 to TRBJ2-2; no reliable D call. The CDR3 is 16 residues long. V gave up 0 bases and J gave up 2 bases, with 11 bases separating them. CDR1 SGDLS and CDR2 YYNGEE come from the germline V gene. As DNA, the CDR3 is TGTGCCAGCAGCGTAGGCGAGACTCCTAACACCGGGGAGCTGTTTTTT. This translates into CASSVGETPNTGELFF. Based on the CDR3 plus reference TRBV9 and TRBJ2-2, the full variable domain is DSGVTQTPKHLITATGQRVTLRCSPRSGDLSVYWYQQSLDQGLQFLIQYYNGEERAKGNILERFSAQQFPDLHSELNLSSLELGDSALYFCASSVGETPNTGELFFGEGSRLTVL.

The gene calls are TRBV21-1 and TRBJ2-1; the table's D call of TRBD2 was not tested on the DNA. TRBV21-1 corresponds to a pseudogene. This CDR3 has 18 residues. The CDR3 spells CASSSKSGRAICYNEQFF. In DNA form, the CDR3 reads TGTGCCAGCAGCTCGAAGAGCGGGAGGGCCATTTGCTACAATGAGCAGTTCTTC.

The CDR3 here is CSVSNGLAGYFEQFF. The CDR3 DNA reads TGCAGCGTCTCGAACGGACTAGCGGGATACTTTGAGCAGTTCTTC. The J gene is TRBJ2-1, the V gene TRBV29-1; 12 bases are shared with TRBD2. The CDR3 extends over 15 amino acids. Trimming removed 6 bases from V and 9 bases from J; junction bases left unmatched: 12. Looked up from germline, CDR1 is SQVTM and CDR2 is ANQGSEA.

This clone is a singleton in its sample. The gene calls are TRBV6-5 and TRBJ1-1, with D possibly matching TRBD1 (6 bases). Germline V gives CDR1 MNHEY, CDR2 SVGAGI. This CDR3 contains 15 residues. The ends were cut back, 2 bases at V and 7 bases at J, with 17 bases in the middle. CDR3 nucleotides: TGTGCCAGCAGTTACGTCGGAGGGGGTACAAATGAAGCTTTCTTT. Translated: CASSYVGGGTNEAFF.

The chain uses TRBV2 and TRBJ1-2; D might be TRBD1 (5 bases). V lost 4 bases, J lost 4 bases, and 10 bases lay in between. CDR3 length: 13 residues. CDR1 SNHLY and CDR2 FYNNEI come from the germline V gene. CDR3 bases: TGTGCCAGCAGTGGGGACTTTCTCTATGGCTACACCTTC. This translates into CASSGDFLYGYTF.

In this sample, this clone turned up once. The chain employs TRBV7-9 and TRBJ1-2, with 7 bases that match TRBD1. The CDR3 is 13 amino acids. CDR1 and CDR2 from the germline V gene are SEHNR and FQNEAQ (reference sequence). The trim removed 6 bases at V and 12 bases at J, leaving 13 bases unmatched. In nucleotides, the CDR3 is TGTGCCAGCAGTTCAGAAGGGACAGCATCCCACACCTTC. Protein sequence: CASSSEGTASHTF.

This chain uses TRBV30 with TRBJ1-2; D call uncertain. The germline CDR1 and CDR2 sequences are GTSNPN and SVGIG (reference sequence). V shed 2 bases and J shed 0 bases, with 13 bases lying between them. This CDR3 spans 15 amino acids. For the CDR3, the DNA is TGTGCCTGGAGTCGGACCTACGAGGCTAACTATGGCTACACCTTC. Its translation: CAWSRTYEANYGYTF.

The chain is built from TRBV3-1 (or the pseudogene TRBV3-2) and TRBJ2-1, with 7 bases matching TRBD2. CDR3 size: 14 residues. V dropped 6 bases and J dropped 10; count of bases not matched to a gene: 12. Germline CDR1 reads LGHDT; CDR2 reads YNNKEL (reference sequence). The CDR3 reads CASRRTSGTNEQFF. Written as DNA, the CDR3 is TGTGCCAGCAGGCGTACGTCCGGGACTAACGAGCAGTTCTTC.

The chain links TRBV2 to TRBJ2-7; D is unresolved. The CDR3 is 11 amino acids. The V gene's germline CDR1 is SNHLY and CDR2 FYNNEI. The V end lost 6 bases, the J end lost 2 bases, and 5 bases lay between the germline ends. The CDR3 bases are TGTGCCAGCAGCCGTCCCTACGAGCAGTACTTC. This encodes CASSRPYEQYF.

The rearrangement uses TRBV11-2 and TRBJ2-2; maybe TRBD1 (6 bases). Germline lookup yields CDR1 SGHAT and CDR2 FQNNGV. Between the trimmed V and J ends, which lost 7 bases and 7 bases, there was a span of 7 bases. This CDR3 comprises 11 residues. This CDR3 reads CASTRGGELFF. CDR3 DNA: TGTGCCAGCACCAGGGGCGGGGAGCTGTTTTTT.

The V call is TRBV2, the J call TRBJ1-5; tentative D call: TRBD1 (6 bases). Germline values: CDR1 SNHLY, CDR2 FYNNEI. The V gene lost 4 bases and the J gene lost 1 base, with 11 bases spanning the gap. This CDR3 has 15 residues. CDR3 DNA: TGTGCCAGCAGTGGCGGGACAAGGAGCAATCAGCCCCAGCATTTT. Translation gives CASSGGTRSNQPQHF.

The J gene is TRBJ2-2, the V gene TRBV4-1, with D unresolved. The ends were cut back, 0 bases at V and 1 base at J, with 6 bases in the middle. Germline CDR1 is MGHRA and CDR2 is YSYEKL. The CDR3 has 15 amino acids. In nucleotides, the CDR3 is TGCGCCAGCAGCCAAGAGGGGATGAACACCGGGGAGCTGTTTTTT. This gives the protein CASSQEGMNTGELFF.

This chain links TRBV5-4 with TRBJ2-1, with TRBD1 as a possible D gene (5 bases). There are 14 residues in the CDR3. The ends were cut back, 0 bases at V and 6 bases at J, with 10 bases in the middle. From germline, CDR1 is SGHNT and CDR2 YYREEE (reference sequence). The DNA for the CDR3 is TGTGCCAGCAGCTTGGATAGGGGCGGCAATGAGCAGTTCTTC. Translation gives CASSLDRGGNEQFF.

The J gene is TRBJ2-7, the V gene TRBV9; unclear D gene. Germline V CDR1 and CDR2: SGDLS, YYNGEE. The CDR3 runs to 14 residues. V lost 0 bases and J 2 bases, leaving 9 bases between the germline ends. CDR3 loop: CASSVDQETYEQYF. Here the CDR3 DNA reads TGTGCCAGCAGCGTAGATCAGGAAACCTACGAGCAGTACTTC.

V is TRBV6-2 or TRBV6-3 and J is TRBJ2-1; D gene unclear. The germline V gene has CDR1 MNHEY and CDR2 SVGEGT. Trimming removed 2 bases from V and 2 bases from J, with 19 bases in between. The CDR3 consists of 18 residues. The CDR3 DNA reads as TGTGCCAGCAGTTACGCTTTCGTTTCCGGGCGCGCCTACAATGAGCAGTTCTTC. This codes for CASSYAFVSGRAYNEQFF.

The genes are TRBV2 and TRBJ1-6; 10 bases are shared with TRBD1. The CDR3 loop spans 17 amino acids. Germline V gene sequence: CDR1 SNHLY, CDR2 FYNNEI. Trimming at V came to 6 bases and at J to 0 bases, leaving 5 bases not matched to a gene. The CDR3 DNA follows: TGTGCCAGCAGGCGGACAGGGGGGAGCTCCTATAATTCACCCCTCCACTTT. This codes for CASRRTGGSSYNSPLHF. Using reference TRBV2 and TRBJ1-6 for the parts outside the CDR3, the full variable domain is EPEVTQTPSHQVTQMGQEVILRCVPISNHLYFYWYRQILGQKVEFLVSFYNNEISEKSEIFDDQFSVERPDGSNFTLKIRSTKLEDSAMYFCASRRTGGSSYNSPLHFGNGTRLTVT.